This T cell receptor (beta chain) was obtained from a study of T cell responses to AZD1222 COVID-19 vaccine. Whole-study results and caveats: Unmutated variant regions are reportedly the target of nearly half of TCRs that are spike-specific. Every sample of the repertoires postdated the peak T cell response.

A note on this clone: As yet, its antigen is unknown.

Trimming removed 0 bases from V and 6 bases from J, with 8 bases in between. This CDR3 region has 13 residues. Germline V gene sequence: CDR1 LGHDT, CDR2 YNNKEL (reference sequence). Sequencing used immunoSEQ multiplex PCR; TCRdb keeps in-frame clones, though not all of them. In the table there are 130,000 to 150,000 clones, around 90% of which are singletons. The source is an adult who received the MenACWY meningococcal vaccine as a control. This rearrangement joins TRBV3-1 (or the pseudogene TRBV3-2) to TRBJ1-2; D uncertain. Sequenced material: peripheral blood, taken 28 days after the second dose of the MenACWY control vaccine. CDR3 nucleotide sequence: TGTGCCAGCAGCCAAGAAGTTAGACATGGCTACACCTTC. Its translation is CASSQEVRHGYTF.